The 9 T cell receptor beta chains listed next were all sequenced from one sample in a study of shared clonotypes between healthy human individuals. Sequencing used immunoSEQ multiplex PCR; TCRdb keeps in-frame clones, though not all of them. The data contain about 2 million clones, 95% of them singletons. The sample taken for sequencing was naive CD4+ T cells sorted from blood. Subset defined: CD45RA+ positively selected. These receptor sequences come from a man aged 18 to 35 in good health.

Notes on this clone: Other DNA sequences in the sample encode the same CDR3. The V gene is TRBV7-2, the J gene TRBJ2-3; 11 bases are shared with TRBD2. The length of the CDR3 is 15 residues. With 5 bases clipped from V and 5 bases from J, the junction kept 6 bases outside the gene matches. Germline V gene data show CDR1 as SGHTA and CDR2 as FQGNSA. This CDR3 reads CASSPGLAGGDTQYF. CDR3 nucleotide sequence: TGTGCCAGCAGCCCAGGACTAGCGGGTGGAGATACGCAGTATTTT.

This sequence joins TRBV5-4 and TRBJ2-5; TRBD2 aligns across 11 bases. Germline CDR1 and CDR2: SGHNT and YYREEE (reference sequence). With 4 bases clipped from V and 1 base from J, the junction kept 9 bases outside the gene matches. CDR3 length: 17 residues. As DNA, the CDR3 is TGTGCCAGCAGCCCCGGAGGGCTAGCGGGGGGCCAAGAGACCCAGTACTTC. The encoded protein is CASSPGGLAGGQETQYF.

About this clone: Other DNA sequences within the sample encode an identical CDR3. V gene TRBV5-1 combines with J gene TRBJ1-5; maybe TRBD1 (5 bases). The CDR3 has 15 amino acids. V was clipped by 0 bases and J by 2 bases, with 9 bases between them. The germline V gene encodes CDR1 SGHRS and CDR2 YFSETQ. The DNA of the CDR3 is TGCGCCAGCAGCTTGGACACAGGCGGCAATCAGCCCCAGCATTTT. Translating it yields CASSLDTGGNQPQHF.

This chain uses TRBV5-4 with TRBJ2-5; 10 nucleotides align to TRBD1. After removal of 5 bases from V and 1 base from J, the junction contained 2 bases not matched to a gene. The V gene's germline CDR1 is SGHNT and CDR2 YYREEE (reference sequence). This CDR3 region has 14 residues. DNA for the CDR3: TGTGCCAGCAGTTGGGACAGGGGCCAAGAGACCCAGTACTTC. This codes for CASSWDRGQETQYF.

Only one count was recorded for this clone. This chain connects TRBV25-1 to TRBJ1-4; a possible D gene is TRBD1 (6 bases). Per the germline V gene, CDR1 is MGHDK and CDR2 is SYGVNS. V shed 2 bases and J shed 8 bases, with 12 bases lying between them. This CDR3 is built from 14 residues. The CDR3, as DNA: TGTGCCAGCAGTGAAGGACAGCCCAGGGAAAAACTGTTTTTT. Protein: CASSEGQPREKLFF.

V gene TRBV11-2 combines with J gene TRBJ2-5, with unresolved D. This CDR3 region has 12 residues. V lost 5 bases and J lost 6, with 10 bases in between. Germline values: CDR1 SGHAT, CDR2 FQNNGV. CDR3 protein: CASSRTGKTQYF. The CDR3 DNA is TGTGCCAGCAGCAGGACCGGAAAGACCCAGTACTTC.

The chain uses TRBV11-3 and TRBJ1-5; D gene unclear. The CDR3 contains 19 residues. Between the trimmed V and J ends, which lost 11 bases and 0 bases, there was a span of 29 bases. Germline-derived CDR1 and CDR2 are SGHNT and YENEEA. CDR3 coding DNA: TGTGCCCCCACCTCCCAGCTAGTACAGCACCTTTATAGCAATCAGCCCCAGCATTTT. Translated: CAPTSQLVQHLYSNQPQHF.

The J gene is TRBJ1-4, the V gene TRBV2; D not certain. Trimming removed 6 bases from V and 7 bases from J, with 12 bases in between. This CDR3 is 13 amino acids long. Germline-derived CDR1 and CDR2 are SNHLY and FYNNEI. CDR3 in amino acids: CASRDPLREKLFF. The CDR3 bases are TGTGCCAGCAGGGACCCGTTGCGTGAAAAACTGTTTTTT.

The V and J genes are TRBV5-3 and TRBJ1-1; D remains unclear. TRBV5-3 is an ORF, with its function uncertain. The ends were cut back, 2 bases at V and 1 base at J, with 6 bases in the middle. CDR3 length: 13 amino acids. CDR3 loop: CARSFPGNTEAFF. CDR3 DNA sequence: TGTGCCAGAAGCTTCCCGGGGAACACTGAAGCTTTCTTT.